This TCR beta chain was identified during a study of shared clonotypes between healthy human individuals. The protocol was immunoSEQ multiplex PCR, while the TCRdb copy is restricted to in-frame clones and leaves out a portion. The sample has 1.4 million to 1.5 million clones, around 97% seen once. The CDR3 runs to 15 residues. The J segment lost 7 bases and the V segment lost 5 bases, leaving 10 bases of the junction unmatched. Germline CDR1 is LNHNV and CDR2 is YYDKDF (reference sequence). Sequenced input: naive CD4+ T cells sorted from blood. Subset specified: CD45RA+ positively selected. This TCR was sampled from a man aged 30 to 45 in good health. The chain employs TRBV15 and TRBJ1-4, with 7 bases aligning to TRBD1. The CDR3 DNA reads as TGTGCCACCAGCTTCGGACAGGAGGGAATTGAAAAACTGTTTTTT. Amino acid sequence: CATSFGQEGIEKLFF.